Given below is one T cell receptor beta chain in context. Method: immunoSEQ multiplex PCR; TCRdb's copy keeps in-frame clones and lacks some. The sample gives about 100,000 clones, around 87% of which show up once; approximately 10% is in the top ten. The sample originates from a study of blood T cell repertoires in COVID-19. This clonotype was obtained from a woman under 40 with acute or convalescent COVID-19. Material: peripheral blood.

As DNA, the CDR3 is TGTGCCAGCAGTTTCTCCTTCTACAATGAGCAGTTCTTC. Its translation is CASSFSFYNEQFF. The gene calls are TRBV27 and TRBJ2-1; no clear D gene. The ends were cut back, 3 bases at V and 3 bases at J, with 6 bases in the middle. The CDR3 runs 13 residues. Germline lookup yields CDR1 MNHEY and CDR2 SMNVEV (reference sequence).